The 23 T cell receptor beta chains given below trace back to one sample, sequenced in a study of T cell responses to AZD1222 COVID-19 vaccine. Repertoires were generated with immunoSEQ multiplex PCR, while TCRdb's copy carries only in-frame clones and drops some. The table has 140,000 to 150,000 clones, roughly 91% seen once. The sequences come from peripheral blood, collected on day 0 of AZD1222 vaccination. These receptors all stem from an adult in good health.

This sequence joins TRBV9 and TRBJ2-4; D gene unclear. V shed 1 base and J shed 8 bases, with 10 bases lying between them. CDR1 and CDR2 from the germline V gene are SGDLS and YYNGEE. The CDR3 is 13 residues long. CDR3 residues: CASSVSYGDIQYF. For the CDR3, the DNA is TGTGCCAGCAGCGTATCTTATGGGGACATTCAGTACTTC.

In DNA, the CDR3 is TGTGCCAGCAGCTTAGGACCGGCTCGGGGGGGCGTAGAGACCCAGTACTTC. Its protein is CASSLGPARGGVETQYF. V is TRBV7-2 and J is TRBJ2-5; 8 positions match TRBD2. CDR3 size: 17 residues. Trimming took 1 base from V and 4 from J; bases not matched to a gene: 11. Germline-derived CDR1 and CDR2 are SGHTA and FQGNSA.

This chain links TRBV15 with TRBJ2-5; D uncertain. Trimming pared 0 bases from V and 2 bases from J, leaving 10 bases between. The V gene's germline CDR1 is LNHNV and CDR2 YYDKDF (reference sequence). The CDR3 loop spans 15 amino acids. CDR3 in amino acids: CATSRDNQRQETQYF. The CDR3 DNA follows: TGTGCCACCAGCAGAGATAACCAGAGACAAGAGACCCAGTACTTC.

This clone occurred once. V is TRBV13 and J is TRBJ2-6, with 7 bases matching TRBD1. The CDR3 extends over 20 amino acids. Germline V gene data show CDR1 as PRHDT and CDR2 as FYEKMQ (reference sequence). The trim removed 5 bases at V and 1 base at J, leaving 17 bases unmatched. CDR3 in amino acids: CASSRIERRQGRSGANVLTF. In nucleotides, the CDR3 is TGTGCCAGCAGCCGAATTGAGCGGAGACAGGGAAGGTCTGGGGCCAACGTCCTGACTTTC. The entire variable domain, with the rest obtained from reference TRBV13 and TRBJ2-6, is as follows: AAGVIQSPRHLIKEKRETATLKCYPIPRHDTVYWYQQGPGQDPQFLISFYEKMQSDKGSIPDRFSAQQFSDYHSELNMSSLELGDSALYFCASSRIERRQGRSGANVLTFGAGSRLTVL.

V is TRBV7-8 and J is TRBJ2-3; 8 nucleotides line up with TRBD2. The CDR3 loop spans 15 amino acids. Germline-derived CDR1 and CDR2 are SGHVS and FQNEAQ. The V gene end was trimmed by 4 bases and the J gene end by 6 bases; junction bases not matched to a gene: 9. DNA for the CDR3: TGTGCCAGCAGCTCCGACGGGAGGGCCAGGGATACGCAGTATTTT. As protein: CASSSDGRARDTQYF.

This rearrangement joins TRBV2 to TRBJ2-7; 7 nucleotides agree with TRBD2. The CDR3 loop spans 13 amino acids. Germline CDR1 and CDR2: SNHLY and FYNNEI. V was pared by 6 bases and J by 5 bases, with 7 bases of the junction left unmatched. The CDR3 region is CASRLADPHEQYF. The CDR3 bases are TGTGCCAGCAGGCTAGCGGATCCCCACGAGCAGTACTTC. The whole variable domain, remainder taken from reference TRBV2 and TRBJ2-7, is EPEVTQTPSHQVTQMGQEVILRCVPISNHLYFYWYRQILGQKVEFLVSFYNNEISEKSEIFDDQFSVERPDGSNFTLKIRSTKLEDSAMYFCASRLADPHEQYFGPGTRLTVT.

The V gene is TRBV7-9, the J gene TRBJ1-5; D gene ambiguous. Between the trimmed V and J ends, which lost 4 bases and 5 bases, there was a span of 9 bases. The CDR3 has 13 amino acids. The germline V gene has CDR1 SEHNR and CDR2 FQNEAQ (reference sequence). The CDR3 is CASSSRTDQPQHF. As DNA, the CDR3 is TGTGCCAGCAGCTCCCGGACTGATCAGCCCCAGCATTTT.

The CDR3 nucleotides read TGTGCCAGCCAAAAGACAGGGGTCCCCAATCAGCCCCAGCATTTT. This translates into CASQKTGVPNQPQHF. This chain uses TRBV2 with TRBJ1-5; 8 bases are a match to TRBD1. CDR3 length: 15 residues. Trimming took 8 bases from V and 3 from J; bases not matched to a gene: 9. In germline, CDR1 is SNHLY, CDR2 FYNNEI.

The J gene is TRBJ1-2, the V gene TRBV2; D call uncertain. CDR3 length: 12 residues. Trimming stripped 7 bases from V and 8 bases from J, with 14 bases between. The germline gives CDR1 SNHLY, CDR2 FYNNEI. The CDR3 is CASTRRVAGYTF. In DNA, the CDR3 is TGTGCCAGCACCAGACGGGTCGCCGGCTACACCTTC. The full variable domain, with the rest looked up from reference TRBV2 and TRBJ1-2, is EPEVTQTPSHQVTQMGQEVILRCVPISNHLYFYWYRQILGQKVEFLVSFYNNEISEKSEIFDDQFSVERPDGSNFTLKIRSTKLEDSAMYFCASTRRVAGYTFGSGTRLTVV.

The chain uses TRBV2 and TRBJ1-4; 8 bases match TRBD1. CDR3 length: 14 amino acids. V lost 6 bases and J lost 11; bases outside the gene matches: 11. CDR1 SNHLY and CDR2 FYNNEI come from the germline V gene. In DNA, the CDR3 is TGTGCCAGCAGGGCTGGGACAGGAGGAGGGAAACTGTTTTTT. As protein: CASRAGTGGGKLFF.

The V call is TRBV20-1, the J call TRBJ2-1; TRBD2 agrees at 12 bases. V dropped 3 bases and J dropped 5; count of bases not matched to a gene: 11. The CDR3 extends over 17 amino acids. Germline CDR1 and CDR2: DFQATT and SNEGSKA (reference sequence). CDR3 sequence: CSASRLAGGPSNNEQFF. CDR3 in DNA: TGCAGTGCTAGTCGGCTAGCGGGGGGGCCATCCAACAATGAGCAGTTCTTC.

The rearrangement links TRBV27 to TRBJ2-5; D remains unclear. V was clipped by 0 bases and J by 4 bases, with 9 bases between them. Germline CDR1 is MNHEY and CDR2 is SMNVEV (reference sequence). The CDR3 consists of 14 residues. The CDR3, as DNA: TGTGCCAGCAGTTTATCGTTGTCCACAGAGACCCAGTACTTC. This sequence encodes CASSLSLSTETQYF.

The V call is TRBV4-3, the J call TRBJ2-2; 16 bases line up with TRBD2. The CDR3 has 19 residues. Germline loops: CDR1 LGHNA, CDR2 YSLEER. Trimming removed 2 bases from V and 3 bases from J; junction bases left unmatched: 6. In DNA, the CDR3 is TGCGCCAGCAGCCAATCGGGACTAGCGGGAGGGCCGGACACCGGGGAGCTGTTTTTT. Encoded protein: CASSQSGLAGGPDTGELFF.

The DNA of the CDR3 is TGTGCCAGCAGCTCGTTCCACAGGGGACGCTACGAGCAGTACTTC. This encodes CASSSFHRGRYEQYF. This sequence joins TRBV14 and TRBJ2-7, with 7 bases aligning to TRBD1. CDR1 and CDR2 (germline): SGHDN, FVKESK. V lost 5 bases, J lost 3 bases, and 10 bases stayed unmatched. This CDR3 region has 15 residues.

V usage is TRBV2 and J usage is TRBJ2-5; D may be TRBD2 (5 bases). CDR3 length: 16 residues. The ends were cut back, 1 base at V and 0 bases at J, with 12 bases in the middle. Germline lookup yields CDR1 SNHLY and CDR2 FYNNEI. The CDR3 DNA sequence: TGTGCCAGCAGTGAAGTATGGGATAGCGACCAAGAGACCCAGTACTTC. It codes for CASSEVWDSDQETQYF.

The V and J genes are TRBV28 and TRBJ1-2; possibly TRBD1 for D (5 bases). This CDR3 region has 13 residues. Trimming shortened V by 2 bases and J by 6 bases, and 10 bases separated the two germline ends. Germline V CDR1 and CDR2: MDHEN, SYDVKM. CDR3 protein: CASSLSMGDGYTF. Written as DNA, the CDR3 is TGTGCCAGCAGTTTAAGTATGGGGGATGGCTACACCTTC.

The CDR3 spells CAGRDYQETQYF. The CDR3 region has the DNA TGTGCCGGTCGGGACTACCAAGAGACCCAGTACTTC. The chain carries TRBV30 and TRBJ2-5; weak D call: TRBD2 (6 bases). From germline, CDR1 is GTSNPN and CDR2 SVGIG (reference sequence). The CDR3 runs to 12 residues. With 8 bases removed from V and 0 bases from J, the gap between germline ends came to 10 bases. Supplemented by reference TRBV30 and TRBJ2-5, the full variable domain reads SQTIHQWPATLVQPVGSPLSLECTVEGTSNPNLYWYRQAAGRGLQLLFYSVGIGQISSEVPQNLSASRPQDRQFILSSKKLLLSDSGFYLCAGRDYQETQYFGPGTRLLVL.

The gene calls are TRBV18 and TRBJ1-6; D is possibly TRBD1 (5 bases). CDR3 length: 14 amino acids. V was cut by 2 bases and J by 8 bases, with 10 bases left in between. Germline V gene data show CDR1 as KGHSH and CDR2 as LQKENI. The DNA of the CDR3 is TGTGCCAGCTCACCATTGGTAGGGGATTCACCCCTCCACTTT. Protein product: CASSPLVGDSPLHF.

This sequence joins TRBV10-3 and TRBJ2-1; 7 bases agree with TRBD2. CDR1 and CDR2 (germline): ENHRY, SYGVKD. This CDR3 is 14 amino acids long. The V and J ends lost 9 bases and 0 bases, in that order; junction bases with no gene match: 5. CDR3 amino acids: CAILRGSSYNEQFF. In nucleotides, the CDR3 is TGTGCCATTTTACGCGGGAGCTCCTACAATGAGCAGTTCTTC.

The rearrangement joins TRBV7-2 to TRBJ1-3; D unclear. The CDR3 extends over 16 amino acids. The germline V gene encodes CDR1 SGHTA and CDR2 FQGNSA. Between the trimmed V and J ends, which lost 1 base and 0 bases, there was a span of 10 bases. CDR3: CASSLESTRSGNTIYF. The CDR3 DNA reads TGTGCCAGCAGCTTAGAGTCGACACGCTCTGGAAACACCATATATTTT.

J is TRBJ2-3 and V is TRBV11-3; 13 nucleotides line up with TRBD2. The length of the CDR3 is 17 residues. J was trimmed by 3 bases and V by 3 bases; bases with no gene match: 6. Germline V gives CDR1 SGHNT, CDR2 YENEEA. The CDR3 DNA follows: TGTGCCAGCAGCTTCGGACTAGCGGGAGTCGAGACAGATACGCAGTATTTT. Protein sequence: CASSFGLAGVETDTQYF.

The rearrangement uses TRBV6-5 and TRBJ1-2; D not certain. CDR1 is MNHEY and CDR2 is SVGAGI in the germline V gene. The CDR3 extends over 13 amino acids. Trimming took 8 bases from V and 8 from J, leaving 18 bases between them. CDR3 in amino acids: CASFIPGPAGYTF. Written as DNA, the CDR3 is TGTGCCAGCTTTATCCCGGGCCCCGCGGGCTACACCTTC.

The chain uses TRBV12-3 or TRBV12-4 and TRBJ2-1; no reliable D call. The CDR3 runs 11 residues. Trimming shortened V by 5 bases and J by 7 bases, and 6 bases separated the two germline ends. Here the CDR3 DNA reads TGTGCCAGCAGTACCCTGAATGAGCAGTTCTTC. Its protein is CASSTLNEQFF.